This T cell receptor beta chain was recovered during a study of T cells in Graves' hyperthyroidism and ophthalmopathy. Absence of ophthalmopathy progression within 18 months defined stable Graves' hyperthyroidism. Patients aged 18 to 65 with hyperthyroidism were newly diagnosed, with duration under 2 months. Patients having uncontrolled infection, another autoimmune disease, pregnancy or lactation were not included. This clonotype was seen ten or more times. The antigen is unknown. TCR beta CDR3 regions were amplified from RNA transcripts. Using the HTBI primer set, a first-round RT-PCR was run on the TCR CDR3. TCRdb processed the multiplex PCR reads anew with MiXCR; each CDR3 protein has one entry. Of some 460,000 distinct CDR3 sequences in the sample, around 16% were seen once. Losses at the gene ends were 2 bases for V and 6 bases for J; bases not matched to a gene: 5. The CDR3 is 13 residues long. Germline V gene sequence: CDR1 SQVTM, CDR2 ANQGSEA.

Study-level points and caveats: Also found in blood were most expanded thyroid clonotypes above 0.001.

The chain couples TRBV29-1 to TRBJ2-3; 7 bases map to TRBD2. The material sequenced was blood. The TCR was taken from a woman in her late teens or twenties with Graves' hyperthyroidism. CDR3 sequence reads: CSVELGGRDTQYF. In DNA, the CDR3 is TGCAGCGTTGAACTCGGGGGGAGGGATACGCAGTATTTT.